This TCR beta chain was sequenced in a study of blood T cells in healthy people across ages. It was with a sample-barcoded 5' primer and a J-beta primer mix that a second PCR of roughly 6 to 12 cycles was run. A single record per CDR3 protein comes from TCRdb applying MiXCR to the 5' RACE reads. There are approximately 1.5 million distinct CDR3 sequences in the sample; roughly 43% occur only once, and approximately 4.1% lies in the top ten. Specimen: blood. This TCR was recovered from a woman in her late teens or twenties in good health.

CDR3 in DNA: TGCGCCAGCAGCTTGCGACTAGCGGGAGTCGGGGAACAAGAGACCCAGTACTTC. It codes for CASSLRLAGVGEQETQYF. The chain joins TRBV5-1 to TRBJ2-5, with TRBD2 matching 12 bases. Germline CDR1 SGHRS, CDR2 YFSETQ. The CDR3 runs to 18 residues. After removal of 1 base from V and 2 bases from J, the junction contained 9 bases not matched to a gene.